The subject of this entry is one TCR beta chain. Its antigen is not known. At one end, the junction sequence differs from germline, possibly due to a read error. CD8+CD57+ cell expansion had been shown by flow cytometry in patients chosen for sequencing. No therapy was given to patients before blood sampling. This sample is drawn from a study of CD8+CD57+ T cells in acquired aplastic anemia. At the level of the study: When averaged, DNA from sorted CD4+ and CD8+ cells came to approximately 3 ug.

TCR beta VDJ and CDR3 profiles were obtained from a genomic DNA template. In TCRdb, the reads were re-called with MiXCR into one record per CDR3 protein. Among about 200,000 distinct CDR3 sequences listed, about half were seen once. Notes on the study in general: It was found that some 30 CD8+ CDR3 sequences were shared between patients and controls. Patients and controls were not found to differ significantly in CD8+ Simpson's diversity.

Per the germline V gene, CDR1 is MNHNS and CDR2 is SASEGT. This CDR3 has 13 amino acids. Material: sorted CD4+, CD8+, or CD8+CD57+ T cells (not recorded which) from PBMCs. The sequence was collected from a human donor with aplastic anemia. V is TRBV6-1 and J is TRBJ2-4, with D tentatively TRBD1 (6 bases). The DNA of the CDR3 is TGTGCCAGCAGTCAGGGACAAGAAAACGTTCAGTACTTC. This translates into CASSQGQENVQYF.